This T cell receptor (beta chain) was captured in a study of blood T cell repertoires in COVID-19. Turning to the study itself: The study drew acute and convalescent COVID-19 samples from the United States, Italy and Spain.

The age range of participants was about 18 to 100 years, with residence in around 22 US areas. TCRdb's copy holds only in-frame clones and misses some; the assay was immunoSEQ multiplex PCR. The sample has fewer than 250,000 clones, 65% to 90% seen once; the top ten hold about 3.8%. This CDR3 contains 16 residues. V lost 2 bases, J lost 3 bases, and 7 bases stayed unmatched. Looked up from germline, CDR1 is MDHEN and CDR2 is SYDVKM. Sequencing was done on a sample of PBMCs or T cells enriched from blood (not recorded which). The chain carries TRBV28 and TRBJ1-5; 7 bases map to TRBD1. The origin of this receptor is a woman aged 40 to 50 with acute COVID-19. CDR3 nucleotide sequence: TGTGCCAGCAGTTTAGGGGGGCAGGGGGACAATCAGCCCCAGCATTTT. Translated, it gives CASSLGGQGDNQPQHF.